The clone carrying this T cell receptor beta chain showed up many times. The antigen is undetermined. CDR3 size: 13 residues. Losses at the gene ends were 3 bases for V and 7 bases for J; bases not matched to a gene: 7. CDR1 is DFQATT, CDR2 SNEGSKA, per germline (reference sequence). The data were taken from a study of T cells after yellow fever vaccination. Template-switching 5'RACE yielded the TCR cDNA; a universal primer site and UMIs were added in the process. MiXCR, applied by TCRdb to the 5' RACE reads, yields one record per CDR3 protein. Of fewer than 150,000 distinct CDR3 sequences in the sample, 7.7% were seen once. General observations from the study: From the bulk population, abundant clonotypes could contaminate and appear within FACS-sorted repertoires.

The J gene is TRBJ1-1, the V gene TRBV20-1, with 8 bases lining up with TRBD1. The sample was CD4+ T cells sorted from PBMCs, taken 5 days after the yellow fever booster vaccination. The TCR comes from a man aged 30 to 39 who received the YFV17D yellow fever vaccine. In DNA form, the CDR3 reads TGCAGTGCTAGGGCGACAGGGGCGGGTGAAGCTTTCTTT. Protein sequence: CSARATGAGEAFF.